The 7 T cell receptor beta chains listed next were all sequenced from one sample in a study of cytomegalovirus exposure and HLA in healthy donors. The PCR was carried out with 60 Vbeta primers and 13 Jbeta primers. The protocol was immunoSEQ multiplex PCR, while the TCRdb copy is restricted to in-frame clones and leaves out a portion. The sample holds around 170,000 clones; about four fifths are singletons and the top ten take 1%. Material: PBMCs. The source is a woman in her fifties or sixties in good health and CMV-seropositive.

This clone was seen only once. CDR3 region: CASSFGRGRRDTQYF. Here the CDR3 DNA reads TGTGCCAGCAGCTTTGGCAGGGGGCGCAGAGATACGCAGTATTTT. The gene calls are TRBV7-9 and TRBJ2-3; 8 positions match TRBD1. The CDR3 loop spans 15 amino acids. The V gene's germline CDR1 is SEHNR and CDR2 FQNEAQ (reference sequence). V was clipped by 3 bases and J by 5 bases; unmatched bases: 7.

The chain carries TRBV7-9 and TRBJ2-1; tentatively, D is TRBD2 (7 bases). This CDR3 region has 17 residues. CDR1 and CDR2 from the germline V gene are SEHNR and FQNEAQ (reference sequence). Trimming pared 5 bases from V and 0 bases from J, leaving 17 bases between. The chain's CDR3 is CASSGGSRESSYNEQFF. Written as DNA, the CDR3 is TGTGCCAGCAGCGGGGGCTCGCGGGAGAGCTCCTACAATGAGCAGTTCTTC.

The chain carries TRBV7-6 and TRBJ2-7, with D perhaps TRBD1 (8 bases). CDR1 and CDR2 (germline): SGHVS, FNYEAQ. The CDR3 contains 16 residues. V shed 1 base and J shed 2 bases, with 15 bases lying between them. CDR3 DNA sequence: TGTGCCAGCAGCTTAGGGGGGGGGACAGGCACCTACGAGCAGTACTTC. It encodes CASSLGGGTGTYEQYF.

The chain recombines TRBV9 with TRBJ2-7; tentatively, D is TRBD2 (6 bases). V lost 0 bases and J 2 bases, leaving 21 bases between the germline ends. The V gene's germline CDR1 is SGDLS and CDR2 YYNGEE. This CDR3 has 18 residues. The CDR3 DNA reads TGTGCCAGCAGCGTAGGGAGCGGGCCAACTTTAGACCCCTACGAGCAGTACTTC. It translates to CASSVGSGPTLDPYEQYF.

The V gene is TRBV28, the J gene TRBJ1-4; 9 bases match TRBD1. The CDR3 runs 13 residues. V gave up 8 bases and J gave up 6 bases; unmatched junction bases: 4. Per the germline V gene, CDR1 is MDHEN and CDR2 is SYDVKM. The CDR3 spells CASFGQGYEKLFF. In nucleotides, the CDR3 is TGTGCCAGCTTTGGACAGGGGTATGAAAAACTGTTTTTT. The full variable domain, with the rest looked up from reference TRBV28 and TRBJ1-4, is DVKVTQSSRYLVKRTGEKVFLECVQDMDHENMFWYRQDPGLGLRLIYFSYDVKMKEKGDIPEGYSVSREKKERFSLILESASTNQTSMYLCASFGQGYEKLFFGSGTQLSVL.

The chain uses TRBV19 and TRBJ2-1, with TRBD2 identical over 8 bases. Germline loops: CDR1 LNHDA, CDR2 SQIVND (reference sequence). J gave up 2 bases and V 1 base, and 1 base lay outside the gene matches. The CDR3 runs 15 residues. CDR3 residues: CASSIVAGPYNEQFF. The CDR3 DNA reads TGTGCCAGTAGTATAGTAGCGGGGCCCTACAATGAGCAGTTCTTC.

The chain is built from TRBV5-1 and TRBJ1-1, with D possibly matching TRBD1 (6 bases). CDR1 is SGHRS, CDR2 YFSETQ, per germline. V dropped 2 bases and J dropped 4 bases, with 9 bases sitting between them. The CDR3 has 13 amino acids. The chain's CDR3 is CASSFWDTTEAFF. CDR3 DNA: TGCGCCAGCAGCTTTTGGGACACCACTGAAGCTTTCTTT.